The 22 T cell receptor beta chains reported below all come from one sample, sequenced in a study of OX40 agonist ivuxolimab in advanced cancers. Here immunoSEQ multiplex PCR was the method, and the copy in TCRdb shows in-frame clones only, minus some. The sample contains about 77,000 clones, over 75% of which appear only once. Sequences were derived from CD4+ or CD8+ T cells sorted from blood, sampled in a trial of the OX40 agonist ivuxolimab. Every receptor here comes from an adult with an advanced solid tumor such as melanoma, head and neck, liver or kidney cancer.

The CDR3: CASSVTQGSTEAFF. CDR3 in DNA: TGTGCCAGCAGCGTGACACAGGGTTCCACTGAAGCTTTCTTT. The chain couples TRBV9 to TRBJ1-1, with a weak D call TRBD1 (6 bases). From germline, CDR1 is SGDLS and CDR2 YYNGEE. V lost 2 bases and J lost 4, with 12 bases in between. CDR3 length: 14 amino acids.

In its sample, this clone was seen once. V usage is TRBV27 and J usage is TRBJ2-6; D is unresolved. CDR1 and CDR2 from the germline V gene are MNHEY and SMNVEV (reference sequence). This CDR3 is built from 13 residues. The V gene lost 2 bases and the J gene lost 12 bases, with 11 bases spanning the gap. The DNA of the CDR3 is TGTGCCAGCAGTTTAAACTCTAACGGCGTCCTGACTTTC. Residues: CASSLNSNGVLTF.

The chain joins TRBV7-2 to TRBJ2-7; the D is unclear. This CDR3 comprises 15 residues. The germline CDR1 and CDR2 sequences are SGHTA and FQGNSA. V lost 5 bases and J lost 3, with 17 bases in between. The CDR3 coding sequence is TGTGCCAGCAGCCCCAGATCGGGTTATAGCTACGAGCAGTACTTC. Translating gives CASSPRSGYSYEQYF.

This clone was detected only once. CDR3: CASSPRATVTLFF. The CDR3 DNA follows: TGTGCCAGCAGTCCCCGGGCTACAGTGACACTGTTTTTT. The rearrangement uses TRBV2 and TRBJ1-4; D call uncertain. CDR1 is SNHLY, CDR2 FYNNEI, per germline. With 5 bases removed from V and 13 bases from J, the gap between germline ends came to 17 bases. The CDR3 runs to 13 residues. Combining the CDR3 with reference TRBV2 and TRBJ1-4 gives the whole variable domain EPEVTQTPSHQVTQMGQEVILRCVPISNHLYFYWYRQILGQKVEFLVSFYNNEISEKSEIFDDQFSVERPDGSNFTLKIRSTKLEDSAMYFCASSPRATVTLFFGSGTQLSVL.

V usage is TRBV2 and J usage is TRBJ2-1, with 10 bases aligning to TRBD1. The germline V gene has CDR1 SNHLY and CDR2 FYNNEI. The CDR3 has 14 amino acids. The ends lost 6 bases at V and 7 bases at J; junction bases unmatched: 6. The CDR3 coding sequence is TGTGCCAGCAGGCCGACAGGGGGCGTTAATGAGCAGTTCTTC. It encodes CASRPTGGVNEQFF.

The chain couples TRBV4-3 to TRBJ2-2; D possibly uses TRBD1 or TRBD2 (6 bases each). Trimming removed 0 bases from V and 3 bases from J, with 17 bases in between. From germline, CDR1 is LGHNA and CDR2 YSLEER. The CDR3 contains 18 residues. The CDR3 coding sequence is TGCGCCAGCAGCCAAGATCGTAGGGGGGCTGGGGACACCGGGGAGCTGTTTTTT. Translation: CASSQDRRGAGDTGELFF.

The V gene is TRBV7-2, the J gene TRBJ2-4; D unclear. CDR1 SGHTA and CDR2 FQGNSA come from the germline V gene. V was shortened by 4 bases and J by 0 bases, with 7 bases between the two germline ends. The CDR3 length is 14 residues. In DNA, the CDR3 is TGTGCCAGCAGCTCCAGTCCAGCCAAAAACATTCAGTACTTC. The encoded protein is CASSSSPAKNIQYF.

V usage is TRBV11-2 and J usage is TRBJ2-3, with D possibly TRBD2 on 7 matching bases. The CDR3 covers 12 residues. V was clipped by 8 bases and J by 7 bases, with 13 bases between them. CDR1 is SGHAT, CDR2 FQNNGV, per germline. The CDR3 DNA follows: TGTGCCAGCGAAGGGGGGGGCAATACGCAGTATTTT. As protein: CASEGGGNTQYF.

This clone was seen once. The chain uses TRBV7-2 and TRBJ2-2; tentatively, D is TRBD2 (5 bases). CDR3 length: 15 amino acids. The germline V gene encodes CDR1 SGHTA and CDR2 FQGNSA. The V gene lost 5 bases and the J gene lost 4 bases, with 14 bases spanning the gap. The CDR3, as DNA: TGTGCCAGCAGCCCCCCACCGGGGAGCACCGGGGAGCTGTTTTTT. Protein product: CASSPPPGSTGELFF.

This clone occurred a few times. The chain combines TRBV19 with TRBJ1-1; 7 bases align to TRBD1. The CDR3 sequence is 13 residues long. Germline assignment: CDR1 LNHDA and CDR2 SQIVND (reference sequence). V was clipped by 0 bases and J by 12 bases; unmatched bases: 7. CDR3 in amino acids: CASSIDRRGPSFF. The CDR3, as DNA: TGTGCCAGTAGTATAGATCGGAGGGGGCCGTCTTTCTTT.

The genes are TRBV6-5 and TRBJ1-1, with a tentative D call TRBD1 (5 bases). The CDR3 has 14 amino acids. Germline lookup yields CDR1 MNHEY and CDR2 SVGAGI. Trimming took off 4 bases at V and 0 bases at J, with 9 bases between the two ends. This chain's CDR3 is CASSSGTMNTEAFF. CDR3 bases: TGTGCCAGCAGTTCGGGGACGATGAACACTGAAGCTTTCTTT.

The chain carries TRBV4-1 and TRBJ2-6; no clear D. Germline CDR1 is MGHRA and CDR2 is YSYEKL. The CDR3 is 16 amino acids. Trimming left V 4 bases short and J 0 bases short, with 10 bases between. CDR3 loop: CASSRDLVSGANVLTF. As DNA, the CDR3 is TGCGCCAGCAGCCGAGACTTGGTCTCTGGGGCCAACGTCCTGACTTTC.

The V and J genes are TRBV27 and TRBJ1-1, with D uncertain. This CDR3 has 13 residues. Trimming cost V 2 bases and J 5 bases, with 9 bases left between them. Germline V gene data show CDR1 as MNHEY and CDR2 as SMNVEV (reference sequence). In DNA form, the CDR3 reads TGTGCCAGCAGTTTAGAGGGTCGGACTGAAGCTTTCTTT. Its protein product is CASSLEGRTEAFF.

V is TRBV2 and J is TRBJ2-1, with a possible D match to TRBD1 (8 bases). From germline, CDR1 is SNHLY and CDR2 FYNNEI. Between the trimmed V and J ends, which lost 3 bases and 4 bases, there was a span of 22 bases. This CDR3 is built from 18 residues. The CDR3 is CASSDPGGGTGYYNEQFF. The CDR3 DNA follows: TGTGCCAGCAGTGACCCCGGGGGAGGGACAGGTTATTACAATGAGCAGTTCTTC.

The V and J genes are TRBV6-1 and TRBJ2-7, with 7 bases aligning to TRBD1. V shed 6 bases and J 4 bases; nucleotides not matched to a gene: 12. CDR1 and CDR2 (germline): MNHNS, SASEGT. The CDR3 extends over 15 amino acids. The CDR3 DNA reads as TGTGCCAGCAGACGAGGGACAGCTACGAATTACGAGCAGTACTTC. Its translation is CASRRGTATNYEQYF.

The chain uses TRBV5-5 and TRBJ2-7, with D possibly matching TRBD2 (6 bases). CDR1 is SGHKS and CDR2 is YYEKEE in the germline V gene (reference sequence). The V end lost 0 bases, the J end lost 1 base, and 14 bases lay between the germline ends. The CDR3 has 16 residues. CDR3 sequence: CASSLVRGKGSYEQYF. In DNA form, the CDR3 reads TGTGCCAGCAGCTTGGTACGGGGGAAAGGATCCTACGAGCAGTACTTC.

V and J are TRBV27 and TRBJ1-2; D is possibly TRBD1 (5 bases). Between the trimmed V and J ends, which lost 5 bases and 3 bases, there was a span of 16 bases. There are 15 residues in the CDR3. Germline values: CDR1 MNHEY, CDR2 SMNVEV (reference sequence). The CDR3 is CASSLGESNYYGYTF. DNA for the CDR3: TGTGCCAGCAGTCTGGGGGAGTCAAATTACTATGGCTACACCTTC.

The chain is built from TRBV6-6 and TRBJ1-2; 7 nucleotides align to TRBD1. There are 14 residues in the CDR3. Germline trimming cut 5 bases from V and 4 bases from J; bases unmatched to any gene: 7. CDR1 and CDR2 (germline): MNHNY, SVGAGI (reference sequence). CDR3 in amino acids: CASSPRTGSYGYTF. The CDR3, as DNA: TGTGCCAGCAGTCCACGGACAGGATCCTATGGCTACACCTTC.

The chain recombines TRBV7-2 with TRBJ2-7; D is unclear. Germline V gives CDR1 SGHTA, CDR2 FQGNSA. The V end lost 7 bases, the J end lost 3 bases, and 13 bases lay between the germline ends. CDR3 length: 13 amino acids. CDR3 nucleotides: TGTGCCAGCACGTCCGGCTATTTCTACGAGCAGTACTTC. This codes for CASTSGYFYEQYF.

The chain is built from TRBV6-5 and TRBJ2-1; 7 bases line up with TRBD2. The CDR3 has 16 amino acids. Germline V gene lookup returns CDR1 MNHEY and CDR2 SVGAGI. J lost 6 bases, V lost 0 bases, and 8 bases had no gene match. CDR3 coding DNA: TGTGCCAGCAGTTACTCGGTGGGGGGGGAAGGCAATGAGCAGTTCTTC. It is translated as CASSYSVGGEGNEQFF.

Note on this clone: Other DNA sequences from this sample encode an identical CDR3 as well. The V call is TRBV9, the J call TRBJ1-5; no clear D gene. The V gene's germline CDR1 is SGDLS and CDR2 YYNGEE. This CDR3 is 13 amino acids long. V was pared by 2 bases and J by 6 bases, with 9 bases between. The CDR3 is CASSVAEGQPQHF. DNA of the CDR3: TGTGCCAGCAGCGTTGCGGAGGGTCAGCCCCAGCATTTT.

J is TRBJ2-7 and V is TRBV27; either TRBD1 or TRBD2 may supply D (5 bases each). The CDR3 is 15 amino acids. The V end was cut by 3 bases, the J end by 0 bases, with 12 bases between. Germline assignment: CDR1 MNHEY and CDR2 SMNVEV (reference sequence). The CDR3 loop reads CASSFWSGSSYEQYF. In DNA form, the CDR3 reads TGTGCCAGCAGTTTTTGGTCAGGGAGCTCCTACGAGCAGTACTTC.